These 8 T cell receptor beta chains were sequenced from one sample in a study of cytomegalovirus exposure and HLA in healthy donors (dated by TCRdb to 2016 to 2017). The method was the immunoSEQ multiplex PCR assay. A mixture of 60 forward primers for TCR Vbeta segments and 13 reverse primers for TCR Jbeta segments was used in the multiplex PCR. What TCRdb holds here is the immuneACCESS table cut down to in-frame rearrangements. Part of the clones is not present; checked against another copy, under half of the missing clones reflect an unresolved V gene, and the others are unexplained. The sample table lists some 140,000 clones, approximately 87% of them with a count of one. Of the sample, 4% to 6.5% falls within the top ten clones. Sequencing was performed on PBMCs. Receptors were obtained from a woman in her twenties or thirties in good health and CMV-seronegative.

The rearrangement joins TRBV11-3 to TRBJ2-1; 8 bases are a match to TRBD1. This CDR3 has 14 amino acids. The germline V gene has CDR1 SGHNT and CDR2 YENEEA. V was pared by 5 bases and J by 4 bases, with 4 bases of the junction left unmatched. The DNA of the CDR3 is TGTGCCAGCAGCCTGGGACAGGAATACAATGAGCAGTTCTTC. It translates to CASSLGQEYNEQFF.

The rearrangement uses TRBV7-2 and TRBJ2-1; 12 bases are a match to TRBD2. In germline, CDR1 is SGHTA, CDR2 FQGNSA. J gave up 6 bases and V 5 bases, and 2 bases lay outside the gene matches. The CDR3 is 14 amino acids. The CDR3 spells CASSILAGGNEQFF. CDR3 bases: TGTGCCAGCAGCATACTAGCGGGAGGCAATGAGCAGTTCTTC.

The chain recombines TRBV19 with TRBJ2-7; D is possibly TRBD1 (6 bases). Between the trimmed V and J ends, which lost 9 bases and 0 bases, there was a span of 12 bases. CDR1 and CDR2 (germline): LNHDA, SQIVND (reference sequence). The CDR3 is 13 residues long. The CDR3 region has the DNA TGTGCCAGCCAAGGGGACAACTCCTACGAGCAGTACTTC. It is translated as CASQGDNSYEQYF. The full variable domain, its missing parts supplied by reference TRBV19 and TRBJ2-7, is DGGITQSPKYLFRKEGQNVTLSCEQNLNHDAMYWYRQDPGQGLRLIYYSQIVNDFQKGDIAEGYSVSREKKESFPLTVTSAQKNPTAFYLCASQGDNSYEQYFGPGTRLTVT.

The gene calls are TRBV7-9 and TRBJ2-7; no definite D call. V lost 2 bases, J lost 1 base, and 9 bases lay in between. Germline assignment: CDR1 SEHNR and CDR2 FQNEAQ (reference sequence). This CDR3 comprises 14 residues. The CDR3 spells CASSLNRLSYEQYF. In DNA form, the CDR3 reads TGTGCCAGCAGCTTAAACCGGTTATCCTACGAGCAGTACTTC.

The chain has TRBV7-2 and TRBJ2-2; 7 bases fit TRBD2. The CDR3 is 16 amino acids. With 1 base clipped from V and 6 bases from J, the junction kept 8 bases outside the gene matches. Germline CDR1 SGHTA, CDR2 FQGNSA. The CDR3 DNA reads as TGTGCCAGCAGCTTAGAGCTAGCGGTGTACGCCGGGGAGCTGTTTTTT. Translation gives CASSLELAVYAGELFF.

This sequence joins TRBV9 and TRBJ1-2; 8 bases are shared with TRBD1. Germline V lookup: CDR1 SGDLS, CDR2 YYNGEE. V lost 4 bases and J lost 3; bases outside the gene matches: 5. The CDR3 spans 14 residues. CDR3 region: CASSPTGGYYGYTF. CDR3 bases: TGTGCCAGCAGCCCAACAGGGGGATACTATGGCTACACCTTC.

Only a few counts were recorded for this clone. The V gene is TRBV4-1, the J gene TRBJ1-2, with D maybe TRBD1 (5 bases). The CDR3 runs to 16 residues. Germline V lookup: CDR1 MGHRA, CDR2 YSYEKL. V dropped 0 bases and J dropped 0 bases, with 11 bases sitting between them. In nucleotides, the CDR3 is TGCGCCAGCAGCCAAGATACATCGACAGCTAACTATGGCTACACCTTC. It yields the protein CASSQDTSTANYGYTF.

The rearrangement uses TRBV19 and TRBJ2-3, with 13 bases lining up with TRBD2. After removal of 0 bases from V and 2 bases from J, the junction contained 2 bases not matched to a gene. Germline lookup yields CDR1 LNHDA and CDR2 SQIVND (reference sequence). The CDR3 is 17 amino acids. As DNA, the CDR3 is TGTGCCAGTAGTATAGACGGGACTAGCGGGGTCACAGATACGCAGTATTTT. Translating it yields CASSIDGTSGVTDTQYF.